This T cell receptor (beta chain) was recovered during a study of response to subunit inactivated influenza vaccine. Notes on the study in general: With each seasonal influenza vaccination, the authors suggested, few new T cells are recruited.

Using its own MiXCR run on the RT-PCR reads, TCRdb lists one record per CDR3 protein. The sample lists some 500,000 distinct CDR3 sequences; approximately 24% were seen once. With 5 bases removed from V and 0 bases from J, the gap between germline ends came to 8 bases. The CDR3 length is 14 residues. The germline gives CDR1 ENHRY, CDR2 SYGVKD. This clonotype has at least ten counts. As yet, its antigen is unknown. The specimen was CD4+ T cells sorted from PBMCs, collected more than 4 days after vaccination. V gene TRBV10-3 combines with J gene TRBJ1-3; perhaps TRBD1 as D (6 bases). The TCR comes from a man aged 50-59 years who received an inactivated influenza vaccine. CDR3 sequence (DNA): TGTGCCATCAGTAAGGACAGCTCTGGAAACACCATATATTTT. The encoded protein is CAISKDSSGNTIYF.